The present entry profiles one TCR beta chain with its context. Its specificity is unknown. Trimming removed 3 bases from V and 1 base from J, with 10 bases in between. This CDR3 has 14 amino acids. Germline assignment: CDR1 MGHDK and CDR2 SYGVNS. These data originate in a study of T cell responses to AZD1222 COVID-19 vaccine. Study results and limitations: All repertoire sampling was performed exclusively after the peak T cell response. Vaccine-associated CD4 TCRs ranged over spike, dominating at 160-218 and 743-854.

The method was immunoSEQ multiplex PCR; TCRdb's version includes in-frame clones alone and lacks a portion of them. The repertoire consists of some 97,000 clones, with around 87% occurring once and the leading ten covering 4.2%. Here the sequenced sample was peripheral blood, taken on day 0 of MenACWY control vaccination. This TCR was recovered from an adult in good health. The chain carries TRBV25-1 and TRBJ2-7; D unresolved. CDR3 DNA: TGTGCCAGCAGTGAGATAACCCGTTCCTACGAGCAGTACTTC. The encoded protein is CASSEITRSYEQYF.